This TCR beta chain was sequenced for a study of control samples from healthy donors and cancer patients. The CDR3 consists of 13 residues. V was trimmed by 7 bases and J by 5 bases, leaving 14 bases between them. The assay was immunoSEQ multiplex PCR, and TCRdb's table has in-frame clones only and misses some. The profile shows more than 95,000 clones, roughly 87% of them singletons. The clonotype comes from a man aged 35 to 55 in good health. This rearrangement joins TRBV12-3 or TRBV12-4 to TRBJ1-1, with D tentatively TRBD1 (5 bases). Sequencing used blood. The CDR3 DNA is TGTGCCAGCAAGGGCAGGGCGGTAACTGAAGCTTTCTTT. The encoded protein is CASKGRAVTEAFF.